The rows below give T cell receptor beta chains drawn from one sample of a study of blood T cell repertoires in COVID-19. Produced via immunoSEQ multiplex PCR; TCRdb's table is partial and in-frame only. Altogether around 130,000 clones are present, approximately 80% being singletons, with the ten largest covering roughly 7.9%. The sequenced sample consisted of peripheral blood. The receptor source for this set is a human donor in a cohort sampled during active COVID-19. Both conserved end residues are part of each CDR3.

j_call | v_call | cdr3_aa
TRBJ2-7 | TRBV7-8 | CASSPWTGIYEQYF
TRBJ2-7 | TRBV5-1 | CASSSMGQGVPSYEQYF
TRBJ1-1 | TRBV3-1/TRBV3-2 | CASSQFMGDRGVHPEAFF
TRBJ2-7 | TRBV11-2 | CASSRMVGDYEQYF
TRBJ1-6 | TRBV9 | CASSTNRESSYNSPLHF
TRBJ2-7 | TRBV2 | CASSDRTRSHEQYF
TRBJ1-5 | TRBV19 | CASSLAGSNQPQHF
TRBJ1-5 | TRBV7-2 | CASSLPLQPQHF
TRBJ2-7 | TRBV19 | CASSTDRAPYEQYF
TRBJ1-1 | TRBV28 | CASSLQGREAFF
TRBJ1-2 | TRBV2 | CASSGQGAGGYTF
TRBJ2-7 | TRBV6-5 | CASRTNAYEQYF
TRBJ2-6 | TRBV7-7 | CASSLGDSNSPGANVLTF
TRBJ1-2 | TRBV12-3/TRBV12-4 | CASSSNQGYGYTF
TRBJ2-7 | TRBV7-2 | CASSVSGQNYEQYF
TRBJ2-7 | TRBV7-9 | CASSLVYNEQYF
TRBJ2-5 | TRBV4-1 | CASSQSPGRSSGNQETQYF
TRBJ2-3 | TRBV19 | CASSLLAPPDTQYF
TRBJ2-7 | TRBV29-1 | CSVGGLQGYEQYF
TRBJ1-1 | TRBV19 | CASSLAGNTEAFF
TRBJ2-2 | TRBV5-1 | CASSLDTGELFF
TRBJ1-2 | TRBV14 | CASSQKPFVSGGPNYGYTF
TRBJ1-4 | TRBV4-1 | CASRSRRGERPNEKLFF
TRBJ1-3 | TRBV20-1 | CSASDVRAAGNTIYF
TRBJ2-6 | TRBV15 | CATSREISGSLANVLTF
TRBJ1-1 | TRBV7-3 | CASSSSGQPNTEAFF
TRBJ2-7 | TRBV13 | CASSLDRLSYEQYF
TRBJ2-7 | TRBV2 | CASRPAEFIYEQYF
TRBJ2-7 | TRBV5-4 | CASSPETGTKMYF
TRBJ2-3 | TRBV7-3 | CASSSSGGTTDTQYF
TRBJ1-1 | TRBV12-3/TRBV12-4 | CASTRTGSLEAFF
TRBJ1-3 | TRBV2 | CASSEEGGYSGNTIYF
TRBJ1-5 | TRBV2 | CASSGRDTRGNQPQHF
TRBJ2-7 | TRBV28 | CASTRTGPYEQYF
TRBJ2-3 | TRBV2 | CASSAGTSADTQYF
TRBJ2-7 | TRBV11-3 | CASSLALDEQYF
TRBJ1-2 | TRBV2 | CASSENNFGGVNYGYTF
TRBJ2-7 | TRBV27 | CASSLSAGGGYEQYF
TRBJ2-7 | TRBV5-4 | CASSLGAATQPYEQYF
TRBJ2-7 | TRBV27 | CASTIFSGARGHEQYF
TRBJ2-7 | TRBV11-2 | CASSLMWESSYEQYF
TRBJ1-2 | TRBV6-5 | CASSYGIDYGYTF
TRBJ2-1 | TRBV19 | CASSISEGNEQFF
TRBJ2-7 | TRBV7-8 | CASSGGTSGTFSYEQYF
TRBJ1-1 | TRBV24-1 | CATRETGGGTEAFF
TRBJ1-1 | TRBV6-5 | CASSYRQGLTEAFF
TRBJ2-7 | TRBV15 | CATSRGGGAGEQYF
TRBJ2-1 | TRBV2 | CASSNGLSSYNEQFF
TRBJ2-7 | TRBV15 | CATSRDLAGAEEQYF
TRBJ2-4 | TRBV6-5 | CASRGGSGNIQYF
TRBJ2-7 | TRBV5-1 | CASGRTSGGYEQYF